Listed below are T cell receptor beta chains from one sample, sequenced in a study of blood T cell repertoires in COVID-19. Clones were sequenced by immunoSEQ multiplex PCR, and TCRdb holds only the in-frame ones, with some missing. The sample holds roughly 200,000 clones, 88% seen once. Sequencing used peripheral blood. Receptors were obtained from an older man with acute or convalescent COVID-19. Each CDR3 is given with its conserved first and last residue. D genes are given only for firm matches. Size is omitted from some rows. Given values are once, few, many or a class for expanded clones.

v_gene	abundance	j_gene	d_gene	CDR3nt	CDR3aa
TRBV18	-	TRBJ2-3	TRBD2	TGTGCCAGCTCACCCGTCACCCTAGCGGGAGGCCTAGATACGCAGTATTTT	CASSPVTLAGGLDTQYF
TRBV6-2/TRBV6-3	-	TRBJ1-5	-	TGTGCCAGCAGTTACCGTAGACAGCCCCAGCATTTT	CASSYRRQPQHF
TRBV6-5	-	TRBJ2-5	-	TGTGCCAGCACCCGAGACAGGCAAGAGACCCAGTACTTC	CASTRDRQETQYF
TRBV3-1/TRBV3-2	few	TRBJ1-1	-	TGTGCCAGCGCCGCCAGGCAGAACACTGAAGCTTTCTTT	CASAARQNTEAFF
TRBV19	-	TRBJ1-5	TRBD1	TGTGCCAGTAGTACTCGGACAGGCCGGGGTCAGCCCCAGCATTTT	CASSTRTGRGQPQHF
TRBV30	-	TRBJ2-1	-	TGTGCCTGGAGTTCCCCCAGTCTTCCCGGGAGCCCTGAGCAGTTCTTC	CAWSSPSLPGSPEQFF
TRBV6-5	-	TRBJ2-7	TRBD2	TGTGCCATTCATAGCGGGAGGGCGGGCGAGCAGTACTTC	CAIHSGRAGEQYF
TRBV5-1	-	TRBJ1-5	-	TGCGCCAGCAGCTTGGGGCAGCAGGGGCAGCCCCAGCATTTT	CASSLGQQGQPQHF
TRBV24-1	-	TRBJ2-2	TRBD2	TGTGCCACCAGTGATTCCGTGGGTCGGCTAGCGGGAGCCGCTAACACCGGGGAGCTGTTTTTT	CATSDSVGRLAGAANTGELFF
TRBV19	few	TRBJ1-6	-	TGTGCCAGTAGCGAACAGGCGTGGGAGGTATCACCCCTCCACTTT	CASSEQAWEVSPLHF
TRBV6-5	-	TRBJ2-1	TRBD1	TGTGCCAGCAGTTTTCACGGACAGGATACAAACAATGAGCAGTTCTTC	CASSFHGQDTNNEQFF
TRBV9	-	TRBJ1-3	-	TGTGCCAGCAGCGTAGCGCCGGGAGAGGGAAACACCATATATTTT	CASSVAPGEGNTIYF
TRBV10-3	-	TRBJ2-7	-	TGTGCCATCAGTGAGGAAGAGGGGGTAATCTACGAGCAGTACTTC	CAISEEEGVIYEQYF
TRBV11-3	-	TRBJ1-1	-	TGTGCCAGCAGCGTGGGACAGAACACTGAAGCTTTCTTT	CASSVGQNTEAFF
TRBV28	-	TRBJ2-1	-	TGTGCCAGCAGTTTCAGGCAGGTGAGAAAGAATGAGCAGTTCTTC	CASSFRQVRKNEQFF
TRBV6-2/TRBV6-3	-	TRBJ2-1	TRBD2	TGTGCCAGCAGTTATAGCACTGGACTAGCCAACCGGCAGTTCTTC	CASSYSTGLANRQFF
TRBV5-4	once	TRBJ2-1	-	TGTGCCAGCAGCTTGAGTCTAGGCACCTACAATGAGCAGTTCTTC	CASSLSLGTYNEQFF
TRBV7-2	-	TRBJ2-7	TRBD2	TGTGCCAGCAGCTCTCTGTCTAGCGGGAGCTACGAGCAGTACTTC	CASSSLSSGSYEQYF
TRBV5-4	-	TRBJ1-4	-	TGTGCCAGCAGCCAAAGGGCAGGGGCTCAGGGCAATGAAAAACTGTTTTTT	CASSQRAGAQGNEKLFF
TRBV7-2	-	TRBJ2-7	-	TGTGCCAGCAGCTTAGGTCAGGCTTCCCCCTACGAGCAGTACTTC	CASSLGQASPYEQYF
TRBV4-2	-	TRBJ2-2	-	TGTGCCAGCAGCCAAGATGCTAGCGTCACCGGGGAGCTGTTTTTT	CASSQDASVTGELFF
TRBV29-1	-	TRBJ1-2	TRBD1	TGCAGCGTTGTTATGGGACAGCAAGAGAGGGGCTATGGCTACACCTTC	CSVVMGQQERGYGYTF
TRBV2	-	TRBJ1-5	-	TGTGCCAGCAGCGGCGGGACCCACCCCAATCAGCCCCAGCATTTT	CASSGGTHPNQPQHF
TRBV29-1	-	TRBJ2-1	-	TGCAGCGTTGAAGAAGGGGAAGGGGTAAGGCTTGGAAATGAGCAGTTCTTC	CSVEEGEGVRLGNEQFF
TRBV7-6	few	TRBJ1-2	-	TGTGCCAGCAGCTTAGGGGGAGGGTATGGCTACACCTTC	CASSLGGGYGYTF
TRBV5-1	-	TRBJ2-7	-	TGCGCCAGCAGCCAGAAAGGAGACCACGACGAGCAGTACTTC	CASSQKGDHDEQYF
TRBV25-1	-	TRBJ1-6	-	TGTGCCAGCAGTGATCCCACCGCGCCTCATTCACCCCTCCACTTT	CASSDPTAPHSPLHF
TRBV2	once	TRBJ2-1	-	TGTGCCAGCAGTAGCGTTCGAGGTCAGGGCGCCGAGCAGTTCTTC	CASSSVRGQGAEQFF
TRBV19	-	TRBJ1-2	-	TGTGCCAGTAGTGGGGGCCCCGGGAACCCCACAAACTATGGCTACACCTTC	CASSGGPGNPTNYGYTF
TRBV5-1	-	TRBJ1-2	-	TGCGCCAGCAGCTTAGGACAGCCGTCTAACTATGGCTACACCTTC	CASSLGQPSNYGYTF
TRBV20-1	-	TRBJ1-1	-	TGCAGTGCTCCCAACAACGCTGAAGCTTTCTTT	CSAPNNAEAFF
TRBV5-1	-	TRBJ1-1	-	TGCGCCAGCAGCGACTCGCAGGTGGGGGGCACTGAAGCTTTCTTT	CASSDSQVGGTEAFF
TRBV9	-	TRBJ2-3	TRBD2	TGTGCCAGCAGCGTAGGGACTAGCGGTAGCACAGATACGCAGTATTTT	CASSVGTSGSTDTQYF
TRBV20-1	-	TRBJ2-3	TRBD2	TGCAAACTAGCGGGAGATACGCAGTATTTT	CKLAGDTQYF
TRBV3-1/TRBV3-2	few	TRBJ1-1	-	TGTGCCAGCAGTCTCCGTAACACTGAAGCTTTCTTT	CASSLRNTEAFF
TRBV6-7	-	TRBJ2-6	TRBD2	TGTGCCAGCAGTGGAGGGATGCTAGCGGGAATGGGCTCTGGGGCCAACGTCCTGACTTTC	CASSGGMLAGMGSGANVLTF
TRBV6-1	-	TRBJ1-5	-	TGTGCCAGCAGTGAACCACAGGGAATGAATCAGCCCCAGCATTTT	CASSEPQGMNQPQHF
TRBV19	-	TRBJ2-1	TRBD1	TGTGCCAGTAGTATACCGGGACAGGGGGTCAATGAGCAGTTCTTC	CASSIPGQGVNEQFF
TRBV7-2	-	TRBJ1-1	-	TGTGCCAGCAGCCGCCCTCGACAGCCGAACCTTAACACTGAAGCTTTCTTT	CASSRPRQPNLNTEAFF
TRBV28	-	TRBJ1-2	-	TGTGCCAGCAGTTTAATCCCGACTCCCGGCTACACCTTC	CASSLIPTPGYTF
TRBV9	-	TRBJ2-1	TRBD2	TGTGCCAGCAGCGTAGGTGGAGCGGGAGGGCCGGGAAATGAGCAGTTCTTC	CASSVGGAGGPGNEQFF
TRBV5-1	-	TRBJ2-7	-	TGCGCCAGCAGCTTGGGAGGTGACTCCTACGAGCAGTACTTC	CASSLGGDSYEQYF
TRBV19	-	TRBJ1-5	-	TGTGCCAGTAGTGCCATTCTGGGCGGCAATCAGCCCCAGCATTTT	CASSAILGGNQPQHF
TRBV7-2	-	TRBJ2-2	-	TGTGCCAGCAGCATCGACAGGCCCACCGGGGAGCTGTTTTTT	CASSIDRPTGELFF
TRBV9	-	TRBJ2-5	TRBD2	TGTGCCAGCAGCCCCTCGCCCAGGAGGGGAGGGGAGACCCAGTACTTC	CASSPSPRRGGETQYF
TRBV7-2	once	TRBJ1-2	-	TGTGCCAGCAGCCCCCAAACAGGGAACTATGGCTACACCTTC	CASSPQTGNYGYTF
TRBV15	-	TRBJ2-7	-	TGTGCCACCAGCAGGGTCTTTGCGGAGCGCTACGAGCAGTACTTC	CATSRVFAERYEQYF
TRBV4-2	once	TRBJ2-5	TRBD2	TGTGCCAGCAGCCAAGAGCCCCTAGCGGGGCAAGAGACCCAGTACTTC	CASSQEPLAGQETQYF
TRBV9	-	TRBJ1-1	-	TGTGCCAGCTGGGCCCCGGGGATGAACACTGAAGCTTTCTTT	CASWAPGMNTEAFF
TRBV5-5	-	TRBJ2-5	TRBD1	TGTGCCAGCAGCTTGGGACCGACAGGGACGGAGACCCAGTACTTC	CASSLGPTGTETQYF
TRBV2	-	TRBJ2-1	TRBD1	TGTGCCAGCAGACTGGGACAGGGAGCTTACAATGAGCAGTTCTTC	CASRLGQGAYNEQFF
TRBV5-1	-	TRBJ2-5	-	TGCGCCAGCAGCTTGGAGGGGTTAGATAGGGAGACCCAGTACTTC	CASSLEGLDRETQYF
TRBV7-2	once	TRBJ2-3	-	TGTGCCAGCAGCTTAGCAGCGGGTGGACAAGATACGCAGTATTTT	CASSLAAGGQDTQYF
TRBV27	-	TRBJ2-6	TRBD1	TGTGCCAGCTGTCAACGAAGACAGGGCCGAAGCTTGTCTGGGGCCAACGTCCTGACTTTC	CASCQRRQGRSLSGANVLTF
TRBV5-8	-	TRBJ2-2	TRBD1	TGTGCCAGCAGCCCCATGGGACAGGGAAGTTTATCCGGGGAGCTGTTTTTT	CASSPMGQGSLSGELFF
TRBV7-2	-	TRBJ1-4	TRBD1	TGTGCCAGCAGCTTAGTAGGACAGGCGCAAAATGAAAAACTGTTTTTT	CASSLVGQAQNEKLFF
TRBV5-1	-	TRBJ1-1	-	TGCGCCAGCAGTTCCCACACGTTTGAAGCTTTCTTT	CASSSHTFEAFF
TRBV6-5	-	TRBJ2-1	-	TGTGCCAGCGCAGCGGGTAACGTGAATGAGCAGTTCTTC	CASAAGNVNEQFF
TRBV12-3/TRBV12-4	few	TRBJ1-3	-	TGTGCTGGGAGACTCTTCTCAGGAAACACCATATATTTT	CAGRLFSGNTIYF
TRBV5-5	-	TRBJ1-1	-	TGTGCCAGCAGCTTGGCCCAACAGCGGTCCGAAGCTTTCTTT	CASSLAQQRSEAFF